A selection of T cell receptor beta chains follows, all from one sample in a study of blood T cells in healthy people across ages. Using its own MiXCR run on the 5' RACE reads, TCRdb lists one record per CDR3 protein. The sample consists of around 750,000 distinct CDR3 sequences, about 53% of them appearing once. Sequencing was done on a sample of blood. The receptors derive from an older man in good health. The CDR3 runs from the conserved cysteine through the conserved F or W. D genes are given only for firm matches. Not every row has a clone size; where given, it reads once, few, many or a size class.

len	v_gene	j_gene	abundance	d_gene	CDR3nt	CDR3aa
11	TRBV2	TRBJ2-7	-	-	TGTGCCAGCAATGTAGGGTACGAGCAGTACTTC	CASNVGYEQYF
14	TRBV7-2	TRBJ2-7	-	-	TGTGCCAGCAGCTTACACCGGGACGCCTACGAGCAGTACTTC	CASSLHRDAYEQYF
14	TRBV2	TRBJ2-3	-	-	TGTGCCAGCTCTCGGCAGACGGGCACAGATACGCAGTATTTT	CASSRQTGTDTQYF
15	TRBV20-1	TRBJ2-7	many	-	TGCAGTGCTAGGGCAGACACAGGAGGGGGCTACGAGCAGTACTTC	CSARADTGGGYEQYF
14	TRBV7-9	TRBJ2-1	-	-	TGTGCCAGCAGATTGCTGGGGGGCGACAATGAGCAGTTCTTC	CASRLLGGDNEQFF
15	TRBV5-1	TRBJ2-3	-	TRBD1	TGCGCCAGCAGCTCAGACAGGGGAGTTACAGATACGCAGTATTTT	CASSSDRGVTDTQYF
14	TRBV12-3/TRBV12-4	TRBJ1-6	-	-	TGTGCCAGCAGTTTAGGCCAGCCTGGATCACCCCTCCACTTT	CASSLGQPGSPLHF
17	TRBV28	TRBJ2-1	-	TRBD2	TGTGCCAGCAGTGATAGCGGGAGAGAGGGGGCCTACAATGAGCAGTTCTTC	CASSDSGREGAYNEQFF
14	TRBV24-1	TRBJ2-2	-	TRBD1	TGTGCCACCAGTGCGGACAGGTTGACCGGGGAGCTGTTTTTT	CATSADRLTGELFF
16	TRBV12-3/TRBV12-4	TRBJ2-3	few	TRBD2	TGTGCCAGCAGTTTAGGTTCTAGCGGGAGCAGGAGATACGCGTATTTT	CASSLGSSGSRRYAYF
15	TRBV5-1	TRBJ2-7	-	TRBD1	TGCGCCAGCAGCCCCGGGACAGGGCGTCGTTCCGAGCAGTACTTC	CASSPGTGRRSEQYF
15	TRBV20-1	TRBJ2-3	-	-	TGCAGTGCTAGAGGAGGGCAGGGGCGCGGGTATACGCAGTATTTT	CSARGGQGRGYTQYF
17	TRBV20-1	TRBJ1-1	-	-	TGCAGTGCTAGAGAAAGTTGGTCGGCAGGGAGGGGAACTGAAGCTTTCTTT	CSARESWSAGRGTEAFF
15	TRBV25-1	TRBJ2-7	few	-	TGTGCCAGCAGCAAGGGGGAATTGGGCCTGTTTGAGCAGTACTTC	CASSKGELGLFEQYF
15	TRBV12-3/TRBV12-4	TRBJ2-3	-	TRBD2	TGTGCCAGCAACCGACTAGCGGGAGGGCCCAGATACGCGTATTTT	CASNRLAGGPRYAYF
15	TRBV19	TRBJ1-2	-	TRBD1	TGTGCCAGTAGGACTTCCGGGACAGGGGGCGATGGCTACACCTTC	CASRTSGTGGDGYTF
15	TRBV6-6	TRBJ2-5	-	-	TGTGCCAGCAGTTGGGCTAGCGTAAATCAGGAGACCCAGTACTTC	CASSWASVNQETQYF
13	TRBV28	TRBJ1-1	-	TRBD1	TGTGCCAGCAGTAACCAGGGGGGTACTGAAGCTTTCTTT	CASSNQGGTEAFF
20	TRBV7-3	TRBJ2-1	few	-	TGTGCCAGCAGCTTAAAAGGGGGTCAAGGGTGGAGGGACTCCTACAATGAGCAGTTCTTC	CASSLKGGQGWRDSYNEQFF
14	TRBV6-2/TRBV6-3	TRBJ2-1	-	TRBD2	TGTGCCAGCAGTTGGGGACTAGAATACAATGAGCAGTTCTTC	CASSWGLEYNEQFF
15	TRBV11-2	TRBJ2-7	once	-	TGTGCCAGCAGCCGTAGTCAAGAGTCCTTTACCGAGCAGTACTTC	CASSRSQESFTEQYF
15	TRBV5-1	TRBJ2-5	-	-	TGCGCCAGCAGCTTTGGGGGAAATTTCCAAGAGACCCAGTACTTC	CASSFGGNFQETQYF
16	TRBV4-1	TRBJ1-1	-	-	TGCGCCAGCAGCCAAAGATGGGACACCCCGAACACTGAAGCTTTCTTT	CASSQRWDTPNTEAFF
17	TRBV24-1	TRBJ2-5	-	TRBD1	TGTGCCACCAGTGATCACCTTCGGACAGGGGGCGATGAGACCCAGTACTTC	CATSDHLRTGGDETQYF
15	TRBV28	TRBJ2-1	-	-	TGTGCCAGCACTAAGTCCTTCAAGGGGTACAATGAGCAGTTCTTC	CASTKSFKGYNEQFF
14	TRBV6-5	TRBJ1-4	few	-	TGTGCCAGCAGTTACTCGACTGGGGGGGAAAAACTGTTTTTT	CASSYSTGGEKLFF
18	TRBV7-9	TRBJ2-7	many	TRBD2	TGTGCCAGCAGCGGACGGACTAGCGGGGGGGACCTCCCATACGAGCAGTACTTC	CASSGRTSGGDLPYEQYF
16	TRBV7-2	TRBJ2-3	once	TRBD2	TGTGCCAGCAGTTACCTAGCGGGAGGGCCAAACAGATACGCGTATTTT	CASSYLAGGPNRYAYF